Included here is one T cell receptor beta chain sequence, with context. Germline loops: CDR1 MNHEY, CDR2 SVGAGI. This CDR3 is built from 13 residues. V dropped 0 bases and J dropped 7; count of bases not matched to a gene: 1. The sample is drawn from a study of blood T cell repertoires in COVID-19. Study background: Samples taken during acute and convalescent COVID-19 were collected in the United States, Italy and Spain.

The authors' processing: Researchers report that nucleated cell counts were estimated from reference gene primer amplification. Measured with immunoSEQ multiplex PCR; TCRdb has only the in-frame clones, and not every one. V, J and clone size derive from that table, while D and trimming were established from the DNA sequence. The sample has about 110,000 clones, approximately 87% seen once. The sample comprised peripheral blood. The receptor comes from a woman aged 60-70 years with acute or convalescent COVID-19. The V call is TRBV6-5, the J call TRBJ1-2, with 8 bases aligning to TRBD1. This CDR3 reads CASSYSTGAGYTF. DNA of the CDR3: TGTGCCAGCAGTTACTCGACAGGGGCTGGCTACACCTTC.